The 8 T cell receptor beta chains in this list originate from one sample, sequenced in a study of T-cell reconstitution after alpha-beta-depleted transplantation in children (dated by TCRdb to the mid-2010s). The library was built by means of PCR. Sequenced on an Illumina HiSeq 2500. TCR library preparation used molecular barcoding, with unique molecular identifiers applied to normalize quantification of the TCRbeta repertoire. TCRdb reran the public reads through fastp at Q25 and MiXCR, keeping productive beta chains. Each entry merges the rows of one CDR3 protein and shows their most common DNA and genes. This sample holds about a million distinct CDR3 sequences; around 30% were observed only once. The ten largest make up under 30% of the sample. According to the study, the label for this sample's treatment or condition signals: allogeneic hematopoietic cell transplantation with graft depleted of TCRalphabeta T cells and CD19 B cells.

The sequencing here drew on PBMCs, mostly from graft donor cells, taken 360 days after TCRalphabeta/CD19-depleted stem cell transplant. The receptors derive from a boy in the first two years of life who had a stem cell transplant for SCID, so the T cells may come from the graft donor.

V usage is TRBV7-9 and J usage is TRBJ2-1; D uncertain. The V end was cut by 5 bases, the J end by 9 bases, with 20 bases between. This CDR3 is built from 15 residues. Germline V CDR1 and CDR2: SEHNR, FQNEAQ (reference sequence). Here the CDR3 DNA reads TGTGCCAGCAGCCTCTCCGGTTGGCCGAACGGTGAGCAGTTCTTC. As protein: CASSLSGWPNGEQFF.

This clonotype was counted at least ten times. J is TRBJ2-5 and V is TRBV7-9; 14 bases match TRBD2. CDR1 and CDR2 (germline): SEHNR, FQNEAQ (reference sequence). Trimming removed 4 bases from V and 5 bases from J; junction bases left unmatched: 3. The CDR3 has 15 amino acids. The CDR3 is CASSSGLAGGETQYF. The CDR3 coding sequence is TGTGCCAGCAGCTCCGGACTAGCGGGGGGTGAGACCCAGTACTTC.

This chain links TRBV7-3 with TRBJ2-1; 7 positions agree with TRBD2. Germline V lookup: CDR1 SGHTA, CDR2 FQGTGA. V trimming: 4 bases; J trimming: 9 bases; junction bases outside the gene matches: 9. The CDR3 length is 14 residues. The CDR3: CASSYGAPGGEQFF. The CDR3 region has the DNA TGTGCCAGCAGCTACGGGGCGCCGGGGGGTGAGCAGTTCTTC.

This clonotype has a handful of counts. The rearrangement joins TRBV6-6 to TRBJ1-1, with TRBD1 matching over 9 bases. The J segment lost 1 base and the V segment lost 8 bases, leaving 2 bases of the junction unmatched. The CDR3 has 13 residues. CDR1 and CDR2 from the germline V gene are MNHNY and SVGAGI (reference sequence). CDR3 protein: CASWDRANTEAFF. CDR3 bases: TGTGCCAGCTGGGACAGGGCGAACACTGAAGCTTTCTTT.

CDR3 protein: CASSFPGINQPQHF. CDR3 DNA sequence: TGTGCCAGCAGCTTCCCGGGGATCAATCAGCCCCAGCATTTT. The chain links TRBV7-9 to TRBJ1-5; D is ambiguous. V was pared by 3 bases and J by 3 bases, with 9 bases between. The CDR3 length is 14 residues. CDR1 is SEHNR, CDR2 FQNEAQ, per germline (reference sequence).

This clonotype has only a few counts. The rearrangement joins TRBV4-1 to TRBJ2-7; 9 bases are a match to TRBD2. After removal of 0 bases from V and 6 bases from J, the junction contained 6 bases not matched to a gene. The CDR3 covers 15 residues. Germline CDR1 MGHRA, CDR2 YSYEKL. The CDR3 region is CASSQDLLAGSEQYF. The CDR3 nucleotides are TGCGCCAGCAGCCAAGATCTGCTAGCGGGAAGCGAGCAGTACTTC.

The gene calls are TRBV30 and TRBJ1-2; no reliable D call. Germline lookup yields CDR1 GTSNPN and CDR2 SVGIG (reference sequence). The ends were cut back, 0 bases at V and 8 bases at J, with 7 bases in the middle. The CDR3 is 11 residues long. CDR3 DNA sequence: TGTGCCTGGAGTGTAGGCCGCGGCTACACCTTC. This gives the protein CAWSVGRGYTF.

This clonotype was picked up a small number of times. V gene TRBV7-9 combines with J gene TRBJ2-7; maybe TRBD2 (5 bases). Germline-derived CDR1 and CDR2 are SEHNR and FQNEAQ (reference sequence). V was trimmed by 1 base and J by 4 bases, leaving 11 bases between them. There are 14 residues in the CDR3. As DNA, the CDR3 is TGTGCCAGCAGCTTAGTTGCGGGCCATTACGAGCAGTACTTC. This codes for CASSLVAGHYEQYF.